This T cell receptor beta chain was found in a study of T cell responses to AZD1222 COVID-19 vaccine. Profiling relied on immunoSEQ multiplex PCR, and the TCRdb table lists in-frame clones only, not all of them. This table has 46,000 or so clones, roughly 80% appearing once. On this clone: The antigen remains unidentified.

Germline-derived CDR1 and CDR2 are SGHRS and YFSETQ. This CDR3 comprises 13 residues. Trimming shortened V by 0 bases and J by 5 bases, and 5 bases separated the two germline ends. Notes on the study in general: Receipt of two AZD1222 doses was followed by a rise in Spike-specific TCR breadth and depth. Among the donors, most were white British and more were female, and clonal diversity was possibly underestimated.

The sequencing used peripheral blood, collected on day 0 of AZD1222 vaccination. The receptor's source is an adult in good health. This rearrangement joins TRBV5-1 to TRBJ2-2; D remains unclear. The DNA for the CDR3 is TGCGCCAGCAGCTTGGATGGGACCGGGGAGCTGTTTTTT. It yields the protein CASSLDGTGELFF.